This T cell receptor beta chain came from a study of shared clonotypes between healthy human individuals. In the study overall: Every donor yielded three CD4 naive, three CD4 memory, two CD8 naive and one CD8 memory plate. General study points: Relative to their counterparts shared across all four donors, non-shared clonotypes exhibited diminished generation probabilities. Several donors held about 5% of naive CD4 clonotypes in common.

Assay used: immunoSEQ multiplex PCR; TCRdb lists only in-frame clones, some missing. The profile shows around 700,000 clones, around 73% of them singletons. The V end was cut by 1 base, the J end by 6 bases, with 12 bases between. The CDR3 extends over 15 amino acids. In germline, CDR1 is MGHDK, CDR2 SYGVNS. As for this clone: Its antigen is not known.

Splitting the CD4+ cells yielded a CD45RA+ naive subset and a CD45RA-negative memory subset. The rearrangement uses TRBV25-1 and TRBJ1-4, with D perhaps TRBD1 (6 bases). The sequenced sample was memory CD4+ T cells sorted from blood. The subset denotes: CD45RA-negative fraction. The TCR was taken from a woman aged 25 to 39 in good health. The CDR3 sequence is CASSEWGGGDEKLFF. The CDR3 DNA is TGTGCCAGCAGTGAATGGGGAGGGGGGGATGAAAAACTGTTTTTT. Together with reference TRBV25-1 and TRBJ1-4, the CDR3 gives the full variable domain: EADIYQTPRYLVIGTGKKITLECSQTMGHDKMYWYQQDPGMELHLIHYSYGVNSTEKGDLSSESTVSRIRTEHFPLTLESARPSHTSQYLCASSEWGGGDEKLFFGSGTQLSVL.